This T cell receptor beta chain was profiled in a study of identical twins. Whole-study results and caveats: Whereas memory repertoires showed no such difference, abundant cord blood beta clonotypes carried fewer insertions.

In this sample, this clonotype turned up many times. Its specificity is not known. Deletions cut 7 bases from V and 1 base from J, with 6 bases between. The CDR3 is made up of 12 amino acids. MiXCR, run by TCRdb on the 5' RACE reads, gives a single entry per CDR3 protein. The sample has roughly 690,000 distinct CDR3 sequences, 5.5% to 7.5% seen once; the top ten hold about 1.8%. The J gene is TRBJ2-3, the V gene TRBV12-3 or TRBV12-4; no firm D call. The TCR originated in a young man in good health. The material sequenced was naive T cells sorted from blood. The CDR3 sequence: CASTWGTDTQYF. The CDR3 DNA reads TGTGCCAGCACCTGGGGCACAGATACGCAGTATTTT.